This is a list of T cell receptor beta chains from one sample in a study of CD8+ T cells in alopecia areata. The assay was immunoSEQ multiplex PCR, and TCRdb's table has in-frame clones only and misses some. The profile covers 110,000 or so clones, with 35% to 40% appearing a single time and approximately 2.8% taken by the ten largest. The source material was CD4+ T cells sorted from blood. Source of these receptors: a human donor with alopecia areata. Both conserved end residues are part of each CDR3. Fields, in order: clone size, V gene, J gene, D gene, CDR3 protein, CDR3 DNA. D genes are given only for firm matches. A clone size is listed for some rows: how often the clone was seen (once, few, many), or a class if it is expanded.

-	TRBV7-2	TRBJ1-5	-	CASSLQGNQPQHF	TGTGCCAGCAGCTTACAGGGGAATCAGCCCCAGCATTTT
-	TRBV28	TRBJ2-7	TRBD2	CASSRLAGAYEQYF	TGTGCCAGCAGCCGACTAGCGGGAGCCTACGAGCAGTACTTC
few	TRBV7-2	TRBJ2-5	-	CASSPTVLQETQYF	TGTGCCAGCAGCCCGACAGTCCTTCAAGAGACCCAGTACTTC
few	TRBV7-9	TRBJ2-2	TRBD1	CASSFMDRTGELFF	TGTGCCAGCAGCTTTATGGACAGGACCGGGGAGCTGTTTTTT
-	TRBV5-5	TRBJ2-7	-	CASSLAGQGSEQYF	TGTGCCAGCAGCTTGGCCGGGCAGGGGAGCGAGCAGTACTTC
-	TRBV7-8	TRBJ2-5	TRBD2	CASSRSPRPSGRGGPQYF	TGTGCCAGCAGCCGAAGCCCGAGGCCTAGCGGGAGGGGGGGGCCCCAGTACTTC
-	TRBV7-2	TRBJ2-4	TRBD2	CASSLGSAGGGNIQYF	TGTGCCAGCAGCTTAGGTTCGGCGGGGGGAGGAAACATTCAGTACTTC
-	TRBV18	TRBJ2-2	TRBD2	CASSPRGTLNTGELFF	TGTGCCAGCTCACCGCGGGGGACTTTGAACACCGGGGAGCTGTTTTTT
-	TRBV29-1	TRBJ2-7	-	CSVPGLTSEQYF	TGCAGCGTTCCGGGACTCACGTCCGAGCAGTACTTC
-	TRBV29-1	TRBJ1-1	TRBD1	CSVGQGARTEAFF	TGCAGCGTCGGACAGGGGGCCAGGACTGAAGCTTTCTTT
-	TRBV9	TRBJ2-3	TRBD2	CASSVGSSGGSDTQYF	TGTGCCAGCAGCGTAGGTTCTAGCGGGGGATCAGATACGCAGTATTTT
many	TRBV28	TRBJ2-4	-	CASSPSLWDKNIQYF	TGTGCCAGCAGCCCTAGTCTGTGGGACAAAAACATTCAGTACTTC
-	TRBV7-8	TRBJ2-7	-	CASSPLRLAYEQYF	TGTGCCAGCAGCCCTCTAAGACTGGCCTACGAGCAGTACTTC
-	TRBV5-1	TRBJ2-3	-	CASSSTPGIGTDTQYF	TGCGCCAGCAGCTCCACCCCGGGCATTGGTACAGATACGCAGTATTTT
-	TRBV6-5	TRBJ2-1	-	CASTGGYNEQFF	TGTGCCAGCACCGGGGGTTACAATGAGCAGTTCTTC
-	TRBV28	TRBJ2-7	-	CASSRYYEQYF	TGTGCCAGCAGCCGGTACTACGAGCAGTACTTC
few	TRBV29-1	TRBJ2-1	-	CSAHSPSYNEQFF	TGCAGCGCACATTCCCCCTCTTACAATGAGCAGTTCTTC
-	TRBV29-1	TRBJ1-2	TRBD1	CSVAGPGGRGYTF	TGCAGCGTCGCGGGGCCAGGGGGCCGAGGCTACACCTTC
-	TRBV5-1	TRBJ2-1	TRBD2	CASSDEPLAGNEQFF	TGCGCCAGCAGCGACGAGCCACTAGCGGGAAATGAGCAGTTCTTC
few	TRBV28	TRBJ2-5	-	CASNLGGRQQETQYF	TGTGCCAGCAATCTCGGGGGGCGACAGCAAGAGACCCAGTACTTC
-	TRBV18	TRBJ2-7	-	CASSPGQLLHEQYF	TGTGCCAGCTCACCCGGCCAACTCCTCCACGAGCAGTACTTC
few	TRBV7-2	TRBJ2-5	-	CASSLSPPGAYETQYF	TGTGCCAGCAGCTTATCCCCTCCCGGGGCGTACGAGACCCAGTACTTC
-	TRBV5-6	TRBJ1-4	-	CASSLAQGEKLFF	TGTGCCAGCAGCTTGGCCCAGGGCGAAAAACTGTTTTTT
few	TRBV29-1	TRBJ1-1	-	CSVLTQSERPEAFF	TGCAGCGTTTTAACACAATCAGAGCGGCCCGAAGCTTTCTTT
-	TRBV30	TRBJ1-1	-	CASGRNTEAFF	TGTGCCTCAGGACGGAACACTGAAGCTTTCTTT
-	TRBV18	TRBJ1-2	-	CASSPGQIDGYTF	TGTGCCAGCTCACCAGGACAGATCGATGGCTACACCTTC
-	TRBV15	TRBJ2-7	-	CATSSDRSSYEQYF	TGTGCCACCAGCTCAGACAGGAGCTCCTACGAGCAGTACTTC
-	TRBV5-6	TRBJ2-7	-	CASSLGGASSYEQYF	TGTGCCAGCAGCTTGGGAGGCGCTAGTTCCTACGAGCAGTACTTC
-	TRBV7-2	TRBJ1-6	-	CASRTAGAAMSLHF	TGTGCCAGCAGGACTGCAGGGGCCGCTATGTCCCTCCACTTT
-	TRBV5-6	TRBJ1-2	-	CASSLFGRHGHGGNYGYTF	TGTGCCAGCAGCTTGTTCGGCAGGCACGGCCATGGTGGTAACTATGGCTACACCTTC
-	TRBV5-1	TRBJ1-1	TRBD1	CASSSGQGEGAEAFF	TGCGCCAGCAGCTCCGGACAGGGCGAAGGAGCTGAAGCTTTCTTT
-	TRBV2	TRBJ2-4	TRBD1	CASSEDRGRAKNIQYF	TGTGCCAGCAGTGAAGACAGGGGGCGGGCCAAAAACATTCAGTACTTC
few	TRBV29-1	TRBJ2-1	-	CGMAEYNEQFF	TGCGGGATGGCAGAGTACAATGAGCAGTTCTTC
few	TRBV30	TRBJ2-1	TRBD2	CAWSVASGRIGEQFF	TGTGCCTGGAGTGTAGCCAGCGGGAGAATCGGGGAGCAGTTCTTC
-	TRBV7-9	TRBJ2-2	-	CASSPLGPPNLFF	TGTGCCAGCAGCCCCCTGGGACCTCCGAATCTGTTTTTT
-	TRBV5-1	TRBJ1-2	-	CASSLRQAGYGYTF	TGCGCCAGCAGCCTCCGACAGGCTGGGTATGGCTACACCTTC
-	TRBV4-2	TRBJ2-2	TRBD2	CASSQLAGGNTGELFF	TGTGCCAGCAGCCAGCTAGCGGGGGGCAACACCGGGGAGCTGTTTTTT
-	TRBV27	TRBJ2-7	TRBD1	CASSSGQRNSYEQYF	TGTGCCAGCAGTTCGGGACAGAGAAATTCCTACGAGCAGTACTTC
-	TRBV7-7	TRBJ2-5	TRBD2	CASSQTSGRGGETQYF	TGTGCCAGCAGTCAGACTAGCGGGAGAGGCGGGGAGACCCAGTACTTC
-	TRBV5-1	TRBJ1-2	-	CASSPTPPGSSNYGYTF	TGCGCCAGCAGCCCCACACCTCCAGGATCCTCTAACTATGGCTACACCTTC
-	TRBV7-2	TRBJ1-5	-	CASSSQGGIGGPQHF	TGTGCCAGCAGCTCCCAAGGGGGTATTGGAGGGCCCCAGCATTTT